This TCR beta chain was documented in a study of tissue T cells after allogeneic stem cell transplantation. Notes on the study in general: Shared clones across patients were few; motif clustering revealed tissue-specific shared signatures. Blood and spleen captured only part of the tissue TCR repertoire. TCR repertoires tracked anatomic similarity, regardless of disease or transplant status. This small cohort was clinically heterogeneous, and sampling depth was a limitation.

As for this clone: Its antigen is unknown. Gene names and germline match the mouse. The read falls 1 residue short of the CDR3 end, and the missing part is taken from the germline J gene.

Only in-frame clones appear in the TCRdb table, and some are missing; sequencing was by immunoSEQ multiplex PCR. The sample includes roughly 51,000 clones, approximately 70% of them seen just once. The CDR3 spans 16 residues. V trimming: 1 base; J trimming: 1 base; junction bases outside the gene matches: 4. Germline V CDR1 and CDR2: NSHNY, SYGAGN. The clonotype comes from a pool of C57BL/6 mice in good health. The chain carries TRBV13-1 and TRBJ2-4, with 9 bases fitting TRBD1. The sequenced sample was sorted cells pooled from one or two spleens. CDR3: CASSDPGQGGQNTLYF. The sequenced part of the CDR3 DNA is TGTGCCAGCAGTGATCCGGGACAGGGTGGTCAAAACACCTTGTAC.